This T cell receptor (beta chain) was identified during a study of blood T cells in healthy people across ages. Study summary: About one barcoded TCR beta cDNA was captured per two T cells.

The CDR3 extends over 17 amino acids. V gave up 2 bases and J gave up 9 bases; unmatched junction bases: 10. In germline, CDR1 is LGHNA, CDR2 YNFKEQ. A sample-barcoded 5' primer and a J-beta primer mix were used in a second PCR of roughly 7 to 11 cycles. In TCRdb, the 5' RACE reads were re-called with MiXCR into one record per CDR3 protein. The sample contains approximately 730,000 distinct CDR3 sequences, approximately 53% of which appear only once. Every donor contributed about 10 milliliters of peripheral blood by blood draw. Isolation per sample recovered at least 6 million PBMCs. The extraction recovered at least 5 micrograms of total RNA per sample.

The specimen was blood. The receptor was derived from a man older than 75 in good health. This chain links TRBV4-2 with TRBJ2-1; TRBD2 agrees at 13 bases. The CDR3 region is CASSQQGLAGPGGEQFF. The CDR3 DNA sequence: TGTGCCAGCAGCCAACAGGGACTAGCGGGACCTGGGGGTGAGCAGTTCTTC.